The 22 T cell receptor beta chains given below trace back to one sample, sequenced in a study of early T cells in non-severe SARS-CoV-2 infection. TCRdb passed the 5' RACE reads through MiXCR, listing each CDR3 protein once. The table records 60,000 to 90,000 distinct CDR3 sequences, 16% of them present only once. The sequenced material came from whole blood. Receptors were obtained from an adult who was a healthcare worker with PCR-confirmed SARS-CoV-2 infection or an uninfected control (not recorded which).

The V and J genes are TRBV7-2 and TRBJ2-3; D may be TRBD2 (6 bases). Trimming shortened V by 6 bases and J by 5 bases, and 18 bases separated the two germline ends. Germline V gene sequence: CDR1 SGHTA, CDR2 FQGNSA. The CDR3 totals 15 residues. CDR3 region: CASRNSGGTVDTQYF. The CDR3 coding sequence is TGTGCCAGCAGGAATAGCGGCGGGACCGTAGATACGCAGTATTTT.

This clonotype has more than one count but fewer than ten. The chain joins TRBV3-1 to TRBJ1-1; D not resolved. Looked up from germline, CDR1 is LGHDT and CDR2 is YNNKEL (reference sequence). The CDR3 runs to 13 residues. The V end lost 4 bases, the J end lost 1 base, and 7 bases lay between the germline ends. CDR3 region: CASSLTTNTEAFF. The CDR3 DNA is TGTGCCAGCAGCCTTACAACGAACACTGAAGCTTTCTTT.

This chain joins TRBV19 and TRBJ2-1, with a weak D call TRBD1 (6 bases). The germline gives CDR1 LNHDA, CDR2 SQIVND (reference sequence). The CDR3 is 15 amino acids. The V and J ends lost 4 bases and 4 bases respectively, with 14 bases between them. The DNA of the CDR3 is TGTGCCAGTAGTAGGGGTGACAGGAGTTACAATGAGCAGTTCTTC. This gives the protein CASSRGDRSYNEQFF.

CDR3 in amino acids: CASTIGDNPYNEQFF. The CDR3 region has the DNA TGTGCCAGCACGATCGGAGATAACCCCTACAATGAGCAGTTCTTC. The V call is TRBV2, the J call TRBJ2-1; no clear D. The CDR3 runs to 15 residues. V dropped 7 bases and J dropped 2 bases, with 15 bases sitting between them. Per germline, CDR1 SNHLY and CDR2 FYNNEI.

The CDR3, as DNA: TGTGCCAGCAGATCACGACAGGGTCATAATTCACCCCTCCACTTT. It codes for CASRSRQGHNSPLHF. This chain connects TRBV28 to TRBJ1-6, with 7 nucleotides matching TRBD1. Unmatched junction bases numbered 7, after V lost 6 bases and J lost 5 bases. CDR1 and CDR2 from the germline V gene are MDHEN and SYDVKM. This CDR3 is built from 15 residues.

The chain combines TRBV9 with TRBJ2-2, with D unclear. Per germline, CDR1 SGDLS and CDR2 YYNGEE. This CDR3 is built from 15 residues. The germline V and J ends were trimmed by 0 bases and 1 base, with 7 bases remaining between them. The CDR3 DNA follows: TGTGCCAGCAGCGTAGAAGACGGGAACACCGGGGAGCTGTTTTTT. Its translation: CASSVEDGNTGELFF.

The CDR3 bases are TGCAGTGCTGAAGTAAAAGAGACCCAGTACTTC. It encodes CSAEVKETQYF. J is TRBJ2-5 and V is TRBV20-1; D unresolved. Germline lookup yields CDR1 DFQATT and CDR2 SNEGSKA (reference sequence). The germline V and J ends were trimmed by 5 bases and 3 bases, with 7 bases remaining between them. The CDR3 loop spans 11 amino acids.

This chain uses TRBV20-1 with TRBJ1-5; the D is unclear. The CDR3 loop spans 11 amino acids. V dropped 3 bases and J dropped 11 bases, with 11 bases sitting between them. Per germline, CDR1 DFQATT and CDR2 SNEGSKA (reference sequence). CDR3 in DNA: TGCAGTGCTAGGTCTGGGGAAGCCCAGCATTTT. Its protein product is CSARSGEAQHF.

This clonotype was counted many times. J is TRBJ1-5 and V is TRBV7-6; no firm D call. The CDR3 runs 15 residues. Trimming cost V 1 base and J 5 bases, with 12 bases left between them. Looked up from germline, CDR1 is SGHVS and CDR2 is FNYEAQ. CDR3 amino acids: CASSLGTSSYQPQHF. As DNA, the CDR3 is TGTGCCAGCAGCTTAGGGACGTCGAGTTATCAGCCCCAGCATTTT. Full variable domain (outside the CDR3, taken from reference TRBV7-6 and TRBJ1-5): GAGVSQSPRYKVTKRGQDVALRCDPISGHVSLYWYRQALGQGPEFLTYFNYEAQQDKSGLPNDRFSAERPEGSISTLTIQRTEQRDSAMYRCASSLGTSSYQPQHFGDGTRLSIL.

CDR3 loop: CASSSGYSGANVLTF. CDR3 nucleotides: TGTGCCAGCAGCTCTGGATACTCTGGGGCCAACGTCCTGACTTTC. This rearrangement joins TRBV9 to TRBJ2-6; D uncertain. The CDR3 is 15 amino acids. V lost 4 bases and J 0 bases, leaving 8 bases between the germline ends. CDR1 is SGDLS, CDR2 YYNGEE, per germline.

A few counts support this clonotype. The rearrangement links TRBV6-2 or TRBV6-3 to TRBJ1-2, with TRBD1 matching over 7 bases. The V gene end was trimmed by 2 bases and the J gene end by 4 bases; junction bases not matched to a gene: 7. Per germline, CDR1 MNHEY and CDR2 SVGEGT. This CDR3 contains 15 residues. The CDR3 spells CASSYETGRAYGYTF. The CDR3 DNA follows: TGTGCCAGCAGTTACGAGACAGGGAGGGCCTATGGCTACACCTTC.

This clonotype was recorded a few times. The rearrangement uses TRBV28 and TRBJ2-3; D is undetermined. This CDR3 has 15 residues. The germline gives CDR1 MDHEN, CDR2 SYDVKM. V was clipped by 8 bases and J by 2 bases, with 17 bases between them. The CDR3 region is CASALRQTITDTQYF. In DNA, the CDR3 is TGTGCCAGCGCCCTGCGGCAGACAATCACAGATACGCAGTATTTT.

This clonotype has just a few counts. The V call is TRBV12-3 or TRBV12-4, the J call TRBJ2-7; D gene unclear. V lost 8 bases and J 0 bases, leaving 11 bases between the germline ends. The CDR3 is made up of 13 amino acids. The DNA of the CDR3 is TGTGCCAGCTGCTTTCAGAGCTCCTACGAGCAGTACTTC. Encoded protein: CASCFQSSYEQYF.

The rearrangement joins TRBV3-1 to TRBJ2-1; 8 nucleotides line up with TRBD2. This CDR3 has 16 residues. V trimming: 4 bases; J trimming: 2 bases; junction bases outside the gene matches: 7. CDR1 LGHDT and CDR2 YNNKEL come from the germline V gene (reference sequence). DNA for the CDR3: TGTGCCAGCAGCCGAGGAGCGGGGGCCACCTACAATGAGCAGTTCTTC. Translated, it gives CASSRGAGATYNEQFF.

The gene calls are TRBV20-1 and TRBJ2-1, with D unresolved. Germline CDR1 is DFQATT and CDR2 is SNEGSKA (reference sequence). With 5 bases removed from V and 1 base from J, the gap between germline ends came to 12 bases. This CDR3 has 14 residues. CDR3 protein: CSAAGPESYNEQFF. Written as DNA, the CDR3 is TGCAGTGCTGCCGGCCCTGAGTCCTACAATGAGCAGTTCTTC.

This clonotype was observed a handful of times. The chain carries TRBV19 and TRBJ1-1, with a tentative D call TRBD1 (6 bases). This CDR3 comprises 13 residues. Trimming removed 10 bases from V and 3 bases from J, with 15 bases in between. CDR1 is LNHDA, CDR2 SQIVND, per germline (reference sequence). The CDR3 sequence: CATRRGRYTEAFF. The CDR3, as DNA: TGTGCCACCCGCAGGGGAAGGTACACTGAAGCTTTCTTT.

The rearrangement links TRBV7-3 to TRBJ2-2, with D uncertain. Germline V gene data show CDR1 as SGHTA and CDR2 as FQGTGA. This CDR3 has 13 residues. Trimming left V 1 base short and J 6 bases short, with 6 bases between. The CDR3 spells CASSLSGAGELFF. Here the CDR3 DNA reads TGTGCCAGCAGCTTAAGTGGTGCCGGGGAGCTGTTTTTT.

The genes are TRBV5-1 and TRBJ2-7; 14 positions agree with TRBD2. V shed 0 bases and J 4 bases; nucleotides not matched to a gene: 3. In germline, CDR1 is SGHRS, CDR2 YFSETQ. The CDR3 loop spans 16 amino acids. This CDR3 is CASSLGTSGRQYEQYF. CDR3 nucleotides: TGCGCCAGCAGCTTGGGGACTAGCGGGAGGCAGTACGAGCAGTACTTC.

The chain carries TRBV6-2 or TRBV6-3 and TRBJ2-7, with 9 bases lining up with TRBD2. The CDR3 length is 13 residues. Per germline, CDR1 MNHEY and CDR2 SVGEGT. V lost 10 bases, J lost 7 bases, and 11 bases stayed unmatched. The CDR3 loop is CATRTSAEGEQYF. The CDR3 DNA sequence: TGTGCCACCCGGACTAGCGCTGAGGGGGAGCAGTACTTC.

This rearrangement joins TRBV12-5 to TRBJ1-1, with D hard to call. V lost 5 bases and J lost 5, with 12 bases in between. This CDR3 region has 13 residues. CDR1 is LGHNT and CDR2 is FRNRAP in the germline V gene. The CDR3 DNA is TGTGCTAGTGGTACGCAAGGGCCAACTGAAGCTTTCTTT. This gives the protein CASGTQGPTEAFF. Using reference TRBV12-5 and TRBJ1-1 for the parts outside the CDR3, the full variable domain is DARVTQTPRHKVTEMGQEVTMRCQPILGHNTVFWYRQTMMQGLELLAYFRNRAPLDDSGMPKDRFSAEMPDATLATLKIQPSEPRDSAVYFCASGTQGPTEAFFGQGTRLTVV.

This clonotype was counted a few times. This chain uses TRBV20-1 with TRBJ2-5; TRBD2 aligns across 7 bases. V lost 3 bases, J lost 2 bases, and 9 bases stayed unmatched. This CDR3 is 15 amino acids long. Germline V lookup: CDR1 DFQATT, CDR2 SNEGSKA (reference sequence). In DNA form, the CDR3 reads TGCAGTGCTAGCAGGCCCGTGGGAGGGCAAGAGACCCAGTACTTC. Residues: CSASRPVGGQETQYF.

The chain recombines TRBV7-6 with TRBJ1-2; D is possibly TRBD1 (6 bases). Germline loops: CDR1 SGHVS, CDR2 FNYEAQ. The ends were cut back, 0 bases at V and 4 bases at J, with 24 bases in the middle. This CDR3 is 19 amino acids long. The CDR3 DNA reads as TGTGCCAGCAGCTTAGCGGCCAGTCACGGGACAAGATCGACCTATGGCTACACCTTC. Amino acids: CASSLAASHGTRSTYGYTF.